The present entry profiles one TCR beta chain with its context. The antigen is undetermined. TCRdb keeps only in-frame clones here, not all; method: immunoSEQ multiplex PCR. This sample has around 130,000 clones; 84% occur once, and the top ten carry approximately 3.5%. Germline-derived CDR1 and CDR2 are PRHDT and FYEKMQ (reference sequence). The CDR3 runs 15 residues. Trimming pared 3 bases from V and 1 base from J, leaving 13 bases between. These data come from a study of cytotoxic CD8 clonotypes in ibrutinib-treated CLL. Background on the study: Patients: around 11 relapsed/refractory, about 14 treatment-naive, roughly 18 IGHV unmutated. Regarding the study as a whole: Public clonotypes, found uncommonly, either contracted or stayed stable on treatment. Measured clonality at baseline was greater than in age-matched healthy donors and tracked with circulating CD8+ T-cell counts.

The sample in question was PBMCs, obtained after 24 months of ibrutinib treatment. The chain recombines TRBV13 with TRBJ2-7; possible D gene TRBD1, 6 bases. The receptor was isolated from a human donor with chronic lymphocytic leukemia. The CDR3 DNA is TGTGCCAGCAGCTTTCCCTCAGGGGTTTCCTACGAGCAGTACTTC. It yields the protein CASSFPSGVSYEQYF.